A single sample is the source of the 15 T cell receptor beta chains below, sequenced in a study of T cell clones after liver transplantation. Sequenced by immunoSEQ multiplex PCR; TCRdb stores in-frame clones only, minus some. The repertoire includes 55,000 or so clones, 71% of them detected once, and 15% sits in the top ten. Source: CD4+ T cells from blood, taken before liver transplant. All receptors derive from a human donor who received a liver transplant.

V usage is TRBV7-9 and J usage is TRBJ2-2; TRBD1 agrees at 7 bases. Trimming at V came to 4 bases and at J to 0 bases, leaving 14 bases not matched to a gene. This CDR3 is 19 amino acids long. Per the germline V gene, CDR1 is SEHNR and CDR2 is FQNEAQ (reference sequence). CDR3 loop: CASSSPPGTALTNTGELFF. The CDR3 DNA reads TGTGCCAGCAGCTCTCCACCAGGGACAGCCCTAACGAACACCGGGGAGCTGTTTTTT.

The chain has TRBV5-1 and TRBJ2-2, with 10 bases aligning to TRBD1. CDR1 and CDR2 from the germline V gene are SGHRS and YFSETQ. The CDR3 extends over 16 amino acids. The V segment lost 4 bases and the J segment 3 bases; nucleotides outside the gene matches: 6. In DNA, the CDR3 is TGCGCCAGCAGCCGACCGGGACAGGGGTACACCGGGGAGCTGTTTTTT. Amino acid sequence: CASSRPGQGYTGELFF. The full variable domain, with the rest looked up from reference TRBV5-1 and TRBJ2-2, is KAGVTQTPRYLIKTRGQQVTLSCSPISGHRSVSWYQQTPGQGLQFLFEYFSETQRNKGNFPGRFSGRQFSNSRSEMNVSTLELGDSALYLCASSRPGQGYTGELFFGEGSRLTVL.

This sequence joins TRBV5-1 and TRBJ1-5; maybe TRBD1 (5 bases). V was clipped by 0 bases and J by 0 bases, with 16 bases between them. Germline-derived CDR1 and CDR2 are SGHRS and YFSETQ. This CDR3 spans 18 amino acids. The CDR3 DNA reads TGCGCCAGCAGCTTGGCGCCAGGGATGGGGAATAGCAATCAGCCCCAGCATTTT. Amino acid sequence: CASSLAPGMGNSNQPQHF.

This clone has a handful of counts. The chain uses TRBV5-1 and TRBJ1-1; a possible D gene is TRBD1 (5 bases). The CDR3 consists of 14 residues. V was pared by 6 bases and J by 1 base, with 13 bases between. CDR1 is SGHRS and CDR2 is YFSETQ in the germline V gene. The CDR3 region has the DNA TGCGCCAGCACAATTCAGGGAGGGAACACTGAAGCTTTCTTT. This sequence encodes CASTIQGGNTEAFF. The full variable domain, completed using reference TRBV5-1 and TRBJ1-1, is KAGVTQTPRYLIKTRGQQVTLSCSPISGHRSVSWYQQTPGQGLQFLFEYFSETQRNKGNFPGRFSGRQFSNSRSEMNVSTLELGDSALYLCASTIQGGNTEAFFGQGTRLTVV.

The V call is TRBV6-1, the J call TRBJ2-7; 7 bases are a match to TRBD1. Germline CDR1 MNHNS, CDR2 SASEGT. This CDR3 has 13 amino acids. The J segment lost 0 bases and the V segment lost 6 bases, leaving 2 bases of the junction unmatched. CDR3 loop: CASRDRVSYEQYF. The CDR3 coding sequence is TGTGCCAGCAGAGACAGGGTCTCCTACGAGCAGTACTTC.

The chain couples TRBV30 to TRBJ1-2; 9 bases align to TRBD1. J gave up 1 base and V 4 bases, and 10 bases lay outside the gene matches. CDR1 is GTSNPN, CDR2 SVGIG, per germline (reference sequence). CDR3 length: 16 amino acids. DNA for the CDR3: TGTGCCTGGATCCGGGACAGGGCGCGGGGTAACTATGGCTACACCTTC. This encodes CAWIRDRARGNYGYTF.

CDR3 amino acids: CASSERQGRTDTQYF. The CDR3 DNA follows: TGTGCCAGCAGTGAACGACAGGGGAGAACAGATACGCAGTATTTT. The chain employs TRBV6-1 and TRBJ2-3, with 8 bases identical to TRBD1. V was pared by 2 bases and J by 3 bases, with 4 bases of the junction left unmatched. The germline V gene has CDR1 MNHNS and CDR2 SASEGT. The CDR3 loop spans 15 amino acids.

The rearrangement uses TRBV19 and TRBJ1-2, with 7 positions matching TRBD1. V shed 9 bases, J shed 1 base, and the junction held 5 bases outside the gene matches. This CDR3 is built from 13 residues. Germline-derived CDR1 and CDR2 are LNHDA and SQIVND (reference sequence). The CDR3 sequence: CASRDSFNYGYTF. In DNA form, the CDR3 reads TGTGCCAGCCGGGACAGCTTTAACTATGGCTACACCTTC. The full variable domain, completed using reference TRBV19 and TRBJ1-2, is DGGITQSPKYLFRKEGQNVTLSCEQNLNHDAMYWYRQDPGQGLRLIYYSQIVNDFQKGDIAEGYSVSREKKESFPLTVTSAQKNPTAFYLCASRDSFNYGYTFGSGTRLTVV.

This chain joins TRBV4-2 and TRBJ2-2; TRBD1 aligns across 7 bases. This CDR3 is built from 14 residues. Germline-derived CDR1 and CDR2 are LGHNA and YNFKEQ. The V gene end was trimmed by 3 bases and the J gene end by 5 bases; junction bases not matched to a gene: 3. CDR3 nucleotide sequence: TGTGCCAGCAGCCATGACAGGGCGACCGGGGAGCTGTTTTTT. It yields the protein CASSHDRATGELFF.

The genes are TRBV19 and TRBJ1-1; tentatively, D is TRBD1 (5 bases). Trimming pared 0 bases from V and 5 bases from J, leaving 13 bases between. Germline V lookup: CDR1 LNHDA, CDR2 SQIVND (reference sequence). The CDR3 covers 15 residues. The CDR3 bases are TGTGCCAGTAGTATAGATGACGTTGGGGGGACTGAAGCTTTCTTT. Protein product: CASSIDDVGGTEAFF. The full variable domain, its missing parts supplied by reference TRBV19 and TRBJ1-1, is DGGITQSPKYLFRKEGQNVTLSCEQNLNHDAMYWYRQDPGQGLRLIYYSQIVNDFQKGDIAEGYSVSREKKESFPLTVTSAQKNPTAFYLCASSIDDVGGTEAFFGQGTRLTVV.

The chain has TRBV29-1 and TRBJ2-7, with D perhaps TRBD1 (5 bases). Germline loops: CDR1 SQVTM, CDR2 ANQGSEA. The CDR3 loop spans 12 amino acids. The CDR3 nucleotides read TGCAGAGAGACAGAGACCCCCTACGAGCAGTACTTC. It specifies CRETETPYEQYF.

For the CDR3, the DNA is TGTGCCAGCAGCTTGGGACGGACAGGGGTGAATAGAGATGGCTACACCTTC. It specifies CASSLGRTGVNRDGYTF. V and J are TRBV5-8 and TRBJ1-2; 9 positions agree with TRBD1. Looked up from germline, CDR1 is SGHTS and CDR2 is YDEGEE. V shed 0 bases, J shed 6 bases, and the junction held 12 bases outside the gene matches. The CDR3 has 17 residues.

The chain combines TRBV2 with TRBJ1-6; 7 bases are shared with TRBD1. Germline trimming cut 7 bases from V and 9 bases from J; bases unmatched to any gene: 12. Germline assignment: CDR1 SNHLY and CDR2 FYNNEI. The CDR3 is 15 amino acids. For the CDR3, the DNA is TGTGCCAGCAACCTCGACAGGGTGATAGGTTCACCCCTCCACTTT. Translated, it gives CASNLDRVIGSPLHF.

The chain employs TRBV9 and TRBJ1-4, with TRBD1 identical over 9 bases. The CDR3 is 15 amino acids. From germline, CDR1 is SGDLS and CDR2 YYNGEE. J was trimmed by 8 bases and V by 4 bases; bases with no gene match: 9. The CDR3 spells CASSLSGQGWEKLFF. The CDR3 coding sequence is TGTGCCAGCAGCCTATCGGGACAGGGCTGGGAAAAACTGTTTTTT.

This chain connects TRBV5-6 to TRBJ2-1, with 10 bases fitting TRBD2. After removal of 4 bases from V and 8 bases from J, the junction contained 9 bases not matched to a gene. The CDR3 covers 15 residues. Germline-derived CDR1 and CDR2 are SGHDT and YYEEEE. The CDR3 here is CASSPLAGASHEQFF. CDR3 nucleotides: TGTGCCAGCAGCCCCCTAGCGGGGGCATCGCATGAGCAGTTCTTC. The full variable domain, rest sourced from reference TRBV5-6 and TRBJ2-1, is DAGVTQSPTHLIKTRGQQVTLRCSPKSGHDTVSWYQQALGQGPQFIFQYYEEEERQRGNFPDRFSGHQFPNYSSELNVNALLLGDSALYLCASSPLAGASHEQFFGPGTRLTVL.